One sample yielded the 28 T cell receptor beta chains listed below, sequenced in a study of graft-versus-host responses after intestinal transplantation. There were 200,000 CFSE-labeled responder cells plated together with 200,000 irradiated, violet-dye-labeled stimulator cells. TCRdb's copy holds only in-frame clones and misses some; the assay was immunoSEQ multiplex PCR. In the table there are about 10,000 clones, 36% of which are singletons. Sequencing used alloreactive CD8+ T cells from a mixed lymphocyte reaction culture, obtained before intestinal transplant. Documented subset: CFSE-low proliferating T cells sorted from approximately 6-day pre-transplant mixed lymphocyte reaction (GvH or HvG direction). All receptors derive from a human patient who received an intestinal transplant.

CDR3 amino acids: CASSLEGFGTSGTDTQYF. The CDR3 nucleotides are TGTGCCAGCAGCTTAGAAGGTTTCGGGACTAGCGGCACAGATACGCAGTATTTT. V gene TRBV7-6 combines with J gene TRBJ2-3; 10 nucleotides line up with TRBD2. J gave up 1 base and V 1 base, and 8 bases lay outside the gene matches. Germline lookup yields CDR1 SGHVS and CDR2 FNYEAQ. The CDR3 has 18 residues.

This clone was seen a few times. The J gene is TRBJ1-6, the V gene TRBV27; a possible D gene is TRBD1 (6 bases). Trimming took off 5 bases at V and 0 bases at J, with 11 bases between the two ends. CDR3 length: 16 amino acids. In germline, CDR1 is MNHEY, CDR2 SMNVEV (reference sequence). CDR3 bases: TGTGCCAGCAGTGGGACAAGAGGCTCCTATAATTCACCCCTCCACTTT. It specifies CASSGTRGSYNSPLHF.

The chain links TRBV7-2 to TRBJ2-5, with TRBD2 matching 11 bases. Trimming cost V 5 bases and J 2 bases; bases outside gene matches: 10. This CDR3 comprises 17 residues. From germline, CDR1 is SGHTA and CDR2 FQGNSA. CDR3 residues: CASSAVRTSGRQETQYF. DNA of the CDR3: TGTGCCAGCAGCGCCGTTCGGACTAGCGGGCGGCAAGAGACCCAGTACTTC.

This clone was seen just once. The chain employs TRBV11-2 and TRBJ2-1, with 7 bases matching TRBD2. The length of the CDR3 is 12 residues. J was trimmed by 7 bases and V by 5 bases; bases with no gene match: 2. Germline V lookup: CDR1 SGHAT, CDR2 FQNNGV. In DNA, the CDR3 is TGTGCCAGCAGCCCCGGGAGGAATGAGCAGTTCTTC. Translating it yields CASSPGRNEQFF.

This clone is medium-sized. This chain links TRBV6-1 with TRBJ1-2; possibly TRBD1 for D (5 bases). The germline V and J ends were trimmed by 1 base and 6 bases, with 21 bases remaining between them. This CDR3 has 17 amino acids. Germline loops: CDR1 MNHNS, CDR2 SASEGT. CDR3 sequence reads: CASSEGVSDIPTDGYTF. Here the CDR3 DNA reads TGTGCCAGCAGTGAAGGAGTATCGGACATCCCGACGGATGGCTACACCTTC.

This clone has more than one count but fewer than ten. The CDR3 ends on some other residue instead of the conserved phenylalanine or tryptophan, so this is likely a read error. Because the CDR3's place on the DNA is in doubt, the DNA is left out and the CDR3 is given as listed by TCRdb. The chain is built from TRBV6-1 and TRBJ2-7; the table's D gene call, TRBD1, was not cross checked with the DNA. From germline, CDR1 is MNHNS and CDR2 SASEGT. The CDR3 spans 9 amino acids, including both terminal residues. CDR3 loop: CASRTGHPR.

J is TRBJ2-1 and V is TRBV6-6; the D is unclear. This CDR3 has 12 amino acids. The V and J ends lost 1 base and 8 bases respectively, with 6 bases between them. CDR1 and CDR2 from the germline V gene are MNHNY and SVGAGI (reference sequence). The CDR3 coding sequence is TGTGCCAGCAGTTACTGGGCCGATGAGCAGTTCTTC. Translation gives CASSYWADEQFF.

The V call is TRBV28, the J call TRBJ2-1; D possibly corresponds to TRBD2 (6 bases). The CDR3 length is 12 residues. In germline, CDR1 is MDHEN, CDR2 SYDVKM. Trimming removed 9 bases at V and 9 bases at J, with 15 bases between. The CDR3 DNA sequence: TGTGCCAGTCCTGCGCCCGGGGGTGAGCAGTTCTTC. This translates into CASPAPGGEQFF.

The J gene is TRBJ2-6, the V gene TRBV7-3; 10 nucleotides align to TRBD1. The V gene's germline CDR1 is SGHTA and CDR2 FQGTGA. CDR3 length equals 17 residues. Trimming cost V 3 bases and J 2 bases; bases outside gene matches: 4. The CDR3 DNA is TGTGCCAGCAGCTTGACAGGGGGCGCCGCTGGGGCCAACGTCCTGACTTTC. Translated: CASSLTGGAAGANVLTF.

The chain joins TRBV6-5 to TRBJ2-7; D might be TRBD1 (6 bases). Trimming pared 5 bases from V and 2 bases from J, leaving 10 bases between. CDR3 size: 13 residues. Germline V lookup: CDR1 MNHEY, CDR2 SVGAGI. The CDR3 region is CASSRGQAYEQYF. CDR3 nucleotide sequence: TGTGCCAGCAGTCGGGGACAAGCCTACGAGCAGTACTTC.

This clone was detected once. V and J are TRBV6-4 and TRBJ2-3; D is possibly TRBD2 (6 bases). Germline V gene data show CDR1 as MRHNA and CDR2 as SNTAGT. V lost 0 bases, J lost 0 bases, and 7 bases lay in between. The CDR3 totals 15 residues. CDR3 coding DNA: TGTGCCAGCAGTGACTCCGCGGGGAGCACAGATACGCAGTATTTT. Encoded protein: CASSDSAGSTDTQYF.

The CDR3 coding sequence is TGTGCCAGCATAGACGGGAGGGCGGCTGAAGCTTTCTTT. It is translated as CASIDGRAAEAFF. This chain uses TRBV2 with TRBJ1-1; D gene unclear. Germline CDR1 reads SNHLY; CDR2 reads FYNNEI. The CDR3 contains 13 residues. Deletions cut 7 bases from V and 6 bases from J, with 15 bases between. Full variable domain (rest looked up from reference TRBV2 and TRBJ1-1): EPEVTQTPSHQVTQMGQEVILRCVPISNHLYFYWYRQILGQKVEFLVSFYNNEISEKSEIFDDQFSVERPDGSNFTLKIRSTKLEDSAMYFCASIDGRAAEAFFGQGTRLTVV.

This chain uses TRBV18 with TRBJ2-4, with 7 bases identical to TRBD1. The J segment lost 0 bases and the V segment lost 0 bases, leaving 14 bases of the junction unmatched. Germline CDR1 is KGHSH and CDR2 is LQKENI. The CDR3 has 20 residues. CDR3 protein: CASSPPRGQYPVLAKNIQYF. CDR3 bases: TGTGCCAGCTCACCACCTCGGGGACAGTACCCCGTTCTAGCCAAAAACATTCAGTACTTC.

Only one count was recorded for this clone. This chain joins TRBV4-1 and TRBJ2-7; 8 bases line up with TRBD1. CDR1 and CDR2 (germline): MGHRA, YSYEKL. The junction had 7 bases not matched to a gene; V was cut back by 3 bases and J by 3 bases. The CDR3 runs to 15 residues. The CDR3 spells CASSHGTGLLYEQYF. DNA of the CDR3: TGCGCCAGCAGCCACGGGACAGGTCTCCTCTACGAGCAGTACTTC.

The chain combines TRBV4-1 with TRBJ2-5; TRBD1 is a possible D gene (6 bases). Germline V gene lookup returns CDR1 MGHRA and CDR2 YSYEKL. Between the trimmed V and J ends, which lost 3 bases and 0 bases, there was a span of 11 bases. The CDR3 extends over 15 amino acids. CDR3 coding DNA: TGCGCCAGCAGCCAGGGGGCCCCGTACCAAGAGACCCAGTACTTC. The encoded protein is CASSQGAPYQETQYF.

The V gene is TRBV27, the J gene TRBJ2-7; possibly TRBD2 for D (5 bases). The CDR3 extends over 15 amino acids. The V gene's germline CDR1 is MNHEY and CDR2 SMNVEV (reference sequence). Trimming removed 7 bases from V and 4 bases from J, with 20 bases in between. This CDR3 is CASMKTGGVFYEQYF. The CDR3 DNA follows: TGTGCCAGCATGAAGACTGGAGGCGTCTTTTACGAGCAGTACTTC.

This clone is judged medium-sized. The CDR3, as DNA: TGTGTGAGCGGCGTATCGAGCAGGAGTTATTATCAGCCCCAGCATTTT. Amino acids: CVSGVSSRSYYQPQHF. This sequence joins TRBV28 and TRBJ1-5; D unclear. This CDR3 contains 16 residues. The V gene's germline CDR1 is MDHEN and CDR2 SYDVKM.

This clone was picked up a small number of times. V usage is TRBV6-1 and J usage is TRBJ2-7, with no clear D. The V and J ends lost 5 bases and 2 bases respectively, with 7 bases between them. Germline V gives CDR1 MNHNS, CDR2 SASEGT. The CDR3 is made up of 12 amino acids. The DNA for the CDR3 is TGTGCCAGCAGTTATATCCCCTACGAGCAGTACTTC. It encodes CASSYIPYEQYF.

V gene TRBV28 combines with J gene TRBJ1-2; TRBD1 is a possible D gene (5 bases). The germline V gene encodes CDR1 MDHEN and CDR2 SYDVKM. The CDR3 runs to 15 residues. V lost 0 bases to trimming and J lost 5 bases, with 13 bases between them. CDR3 sequence reads: CASSLWGVRGYGYTF. CDR3 sequence (DNA): TGTGCCAGCAGTTTATGGGGGGTGCGGGGATATGGCTACACCTTC.

This clone was recorded a few times. The rearrangement uses TRBV7-9 and TRBJ2-1; TRBD2 matches at 7 bases. V gave up 4 bases and J gave up 0 bases; unmatched junction bases: 6. Germline V gene sequence: CDR1 SEHNR, CDR2 FQNEAQ (reference sequence). The CDR3 has 16 amino acids. The CDR3 bases are TGTGCCAGCAGCTCCGACGGGGGGATCTCCTACAATGAGCAGTTCTTC. It translates to CASSSDGGISYNEQFF.

This clone was detected only a few times. This chain uses TRBV15 with TRBJ2-7; D not resolved. Germline V gives CDR1 LNHNV, CDR2 YYDKDF (reference sequence). Trimming cost V 8 bases and J 3 bases, with 17 bases left between them. CDR3 size: 14 residues. CDR3 DNA sequence: TGTGCCACCCCCCGGGTTACTGGTGTCTACGAGCAGTACTTC. It codes for CATPRVTGVYEQYF.

The chain joins TRBV28 to TRBJ2-2, with D possibly being TRBD1 (5 bases). V lost 8 bases and J 1 base, leaving 11 bases between the germline ends. CDR1 and CDR2 from the germline V gene are MDHEN and SYDVKM. The CDR3 contains 14 residues. CDR3: CASLGQGNTGELFF. CDR3 DNA sequence: TGTGCCAGCCTCGGGCAGGGGAACACCGGGGAGCTGTTTTTT.

The V and J genes are TRBV7-9 and TRBJ2-7; perhaps TRBD1 as D (5 bases). V lost 0 bases, J lost 0 bases, and 12 bases lay in between. CDR1 is SEHNR and CDR2 is FQNEAQ in the germline V gene (reference sequence). The CDR3 runs 16 residues. The chain's CDR3 is CASSLAQGRDSYEQYF. In DNA form, the CDR3 reads TGTGCCAGCAGCTTAGCGCAGGGCAGGGACTCCTACGAGCAGTACTTC.

By sample share, this clone is medium-sized. The V gene is TRBV5-4, the J gene TRBJ1-2; D is possibly TRBD1 (6 bases). CDR3 length: 15 amino acids. V lost 0 bases to trimming and J lost 12 bases, with 21 bases between them. Germline CDR1 reads SGHNT; CDR2 reads YYREEE (reference sequence). In DNA, the CDR3 is TGTGCCAGCAGCTTGGGCCCACTCCGGGACACTTTCCACACCTTC. This gives the protein CASSLGPLRDTFHTF. The full variable domain, its missing parts supplied by reference TRBV5-4 and TRBJ1-2, is ETGVTQSPTHLIKTRGQQVTLRCSSQSGHNTVSWYQQALGQGPQFIFQYYREEENGRGNFPPRFSGLQFPNYSSELNVNALELDDSALYLCASSLGPLRDTFHTFGSGTRLTVV.

V is TRBV9 and J is TRBJ2-1, with a tentative D call TRBD2 (6 bases). V lost 0 bases, J lost 8 bases, and 12 bases lay in between. The CDR3 has 14 amino acids. Germline V gives CDR1 SGDLS, CDR2 YYNGEE. The CDR3 bases are TGTGCCAGCAGCGTAGATTCTAGCGCCTATGAGCAGTTCTTC. Protein sequence: CASSVDSSAYEQFF.

This clone was seen only a few times. The V gene is TRBV29-1, the J gene TRBJ2-7, with D unresolved. In germline, CDR1 is SQVTM, CDR2 ANQGSEA. Trimming took off 0 bases at V and 4 bases at J, with 7 bases between the two ends. This CDR3 has 12 residues. The CDR3 sequence is CSVEDSRYEQYF. The DNA for the CDR3 is TGCAGCGTTGAAGATTCGAGGTACGAGCAGTACTTC.

This clone is medium-sized within its sample. This chain links TRBV7-8 with TRBJ1-5, with 8 bases that match TRBD1. The trim removed 2 bases at V and 5 bases at J, leaving 14 bases unmatched. The CDR3 loop spans 18 amino acids. CDR1 SGHVS and CDR2 FQNEAQ come from the germline V gene. CDR3 sequence: CASSLPVLRGRSDQPQHF. In DNA, the CDR3 is TGTGCCAGCAGCTTACCCGTACTCAGGGGGCGAAGTGATCAGCCCCAGCATTTT.

The chain has TRBV6-5 and TRBJ2-1; 9 positions match TRBD1. Trimming removed 6 bases from V and 10 bases from J; junction bases left unmatched: 10. Germline CDR1 is MNHEY and CDR2 is SVGAGI. The CDR3 extends over 14 amino acids. CDR3 bases: TGTGCCAGCAGAACGGGACAGGGAAGTGGGGAGCAGTTCTTC. Residues: CASRTGQGSGEQFF.